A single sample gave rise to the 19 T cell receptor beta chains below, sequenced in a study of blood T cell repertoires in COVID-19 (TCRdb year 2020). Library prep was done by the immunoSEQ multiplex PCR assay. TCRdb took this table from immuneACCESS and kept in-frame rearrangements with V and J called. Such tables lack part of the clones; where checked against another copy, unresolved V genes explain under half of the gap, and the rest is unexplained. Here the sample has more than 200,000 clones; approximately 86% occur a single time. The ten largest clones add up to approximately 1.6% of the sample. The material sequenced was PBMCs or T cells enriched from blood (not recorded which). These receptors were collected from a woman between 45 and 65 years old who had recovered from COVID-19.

The CDR3 nucleotides are TGCGCCAGCAGCTTGGGTTCTAGCGGGCCCTGGGAGACCCAGTACTTC. Its translation: CASSLGSSGPWETQYF. The chain links TRBV5-1 to TRBJ2-5; 8 positions match TRBD2. This CDR3 is 16 amino acids long. V lost 0 bases to trimming and J lost 5 bases; unmatched junction nucleotides: 9. Per the germline V gene, CDR1 is SGHRS and CDR2 is YFSETQ.

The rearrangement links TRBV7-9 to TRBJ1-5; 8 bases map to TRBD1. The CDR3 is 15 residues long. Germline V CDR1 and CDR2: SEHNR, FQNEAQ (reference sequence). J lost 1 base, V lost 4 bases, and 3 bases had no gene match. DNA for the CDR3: TGTGCCAGCAGCTCTTGGACAGGGAGCAATCAGCCCCAGCATTTT. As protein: CASSSWTGSNQPQHF. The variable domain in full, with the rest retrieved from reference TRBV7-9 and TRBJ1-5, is DTGVSQNPRHKITKRGQNVTFRCDPISEHNRLYWYRQTLGQGPEFLTYFQNEAQLEKSRLLSDRFSAERPKGSFSTLEIQRTEQGDSAMYLCASSSWTGSNQPQHFGDGTRLSIL.

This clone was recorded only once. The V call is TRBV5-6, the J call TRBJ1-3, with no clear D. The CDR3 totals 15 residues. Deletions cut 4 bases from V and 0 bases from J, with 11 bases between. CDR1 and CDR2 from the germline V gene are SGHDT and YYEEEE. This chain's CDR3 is CASSPRGFSGNTIYF. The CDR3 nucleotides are TGTGCCAGCAGCCCGCGGGGTTTCTCTGGAAACACCATATATTTT.

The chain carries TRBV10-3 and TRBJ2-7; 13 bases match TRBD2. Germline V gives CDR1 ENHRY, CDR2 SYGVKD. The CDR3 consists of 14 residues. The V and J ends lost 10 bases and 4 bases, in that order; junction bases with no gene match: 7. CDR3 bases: TGTGCCACTAAAACTAGCGGGAGGGTTTACGAGCAGTACTTC. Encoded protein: CATKTSGRVYEQYF.

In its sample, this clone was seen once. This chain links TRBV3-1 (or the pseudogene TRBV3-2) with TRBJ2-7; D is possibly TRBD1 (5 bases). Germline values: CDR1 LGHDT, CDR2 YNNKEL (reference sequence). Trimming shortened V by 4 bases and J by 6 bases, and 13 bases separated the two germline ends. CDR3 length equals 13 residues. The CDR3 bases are TGTGCCAGCAGCCGCGATACAGGTCCCGAGCAGTACTTC. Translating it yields CASSRDTGPEQYF.

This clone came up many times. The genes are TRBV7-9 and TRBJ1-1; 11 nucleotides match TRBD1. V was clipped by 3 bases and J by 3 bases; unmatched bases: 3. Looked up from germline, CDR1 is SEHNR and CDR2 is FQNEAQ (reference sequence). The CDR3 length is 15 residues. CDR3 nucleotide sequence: TGTGCCAGCAGCTTGGACAGGGGGCGGCACACTGAAGCTTTCTTT. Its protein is CASSLDRGRHTEAFF.

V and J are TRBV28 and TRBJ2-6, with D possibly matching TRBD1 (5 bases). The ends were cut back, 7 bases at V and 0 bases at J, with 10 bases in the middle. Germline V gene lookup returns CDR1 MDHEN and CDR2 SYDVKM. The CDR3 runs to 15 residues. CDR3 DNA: TGTGCCAGCACCCGACAGAGCTCTGGGGCCAACGTCCTGACTTTC. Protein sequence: CASTRQSSGANVLTF.

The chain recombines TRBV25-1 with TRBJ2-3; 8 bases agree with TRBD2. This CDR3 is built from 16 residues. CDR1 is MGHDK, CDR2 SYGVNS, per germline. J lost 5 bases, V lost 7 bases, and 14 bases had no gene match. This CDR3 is CASNNKAGVGEDTQYF. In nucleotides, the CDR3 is TGTGCCAGCAACAATAAAGCGGGAGTCGGCGAAGATACGCAGTATTTT.

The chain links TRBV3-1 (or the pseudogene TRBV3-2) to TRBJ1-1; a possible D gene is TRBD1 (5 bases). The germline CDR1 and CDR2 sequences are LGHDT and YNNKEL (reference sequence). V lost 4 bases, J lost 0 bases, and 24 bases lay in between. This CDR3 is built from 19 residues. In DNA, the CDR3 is TGTGCCAGCAGCCCACTTGGGGGTACCCGTGGGGGGGTGAACACTGAAGCTTTCTTT. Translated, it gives CASSPLGGTRGGVNTEAFF.

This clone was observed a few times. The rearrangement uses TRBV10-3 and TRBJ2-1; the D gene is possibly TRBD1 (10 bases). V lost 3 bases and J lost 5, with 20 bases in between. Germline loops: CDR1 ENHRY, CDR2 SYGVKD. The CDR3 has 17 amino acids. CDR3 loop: CAISEKAGGQGNNEQFF. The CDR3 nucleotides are TGTGCCATCAGTGAAAAAGCGGGGGGACAGGGGAACAATGAGCAGTTCTTC.

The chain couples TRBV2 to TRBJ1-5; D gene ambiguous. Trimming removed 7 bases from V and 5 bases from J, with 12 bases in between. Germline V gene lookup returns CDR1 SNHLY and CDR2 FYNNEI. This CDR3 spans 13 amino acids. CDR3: CASTRHRDQPQHF. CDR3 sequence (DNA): TGTGCCAGCACTCGGCATCGGGATCAGCCCCAGCATTTT.

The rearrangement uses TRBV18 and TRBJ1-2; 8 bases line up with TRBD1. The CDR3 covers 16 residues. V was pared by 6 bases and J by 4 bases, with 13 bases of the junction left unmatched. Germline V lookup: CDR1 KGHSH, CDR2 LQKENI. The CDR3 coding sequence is TGTGCCAGCTCGCTCTCCGGGACAGGACTCATCTATGGCTACACCTTC. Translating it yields CASSLSGTGLIYGYTF.

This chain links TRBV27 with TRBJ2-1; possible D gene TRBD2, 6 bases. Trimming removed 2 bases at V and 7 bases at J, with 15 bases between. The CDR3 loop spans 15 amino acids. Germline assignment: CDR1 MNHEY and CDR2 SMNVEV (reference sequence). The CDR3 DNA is TGTGCCAGCAGTTTAGGAGGGAGTGCGCGGAATGAGCAGTTCTTC. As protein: CASSLGGSARNEQFF.

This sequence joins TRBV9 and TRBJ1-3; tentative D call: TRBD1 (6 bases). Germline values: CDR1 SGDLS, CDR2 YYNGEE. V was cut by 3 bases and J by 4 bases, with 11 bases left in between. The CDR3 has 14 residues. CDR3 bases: TGTGCCAGCAGCGCAGGACAGAGCGGAAACACCATATATTTT. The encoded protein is CASSAGQSGNTIYF.

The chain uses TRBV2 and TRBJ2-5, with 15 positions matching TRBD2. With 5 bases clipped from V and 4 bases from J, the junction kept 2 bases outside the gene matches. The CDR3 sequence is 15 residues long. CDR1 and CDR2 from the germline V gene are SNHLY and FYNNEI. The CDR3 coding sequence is TGTGCCAGCAGTCAGGGACTAGCGGGAGGAGAGACCCAGTACTTC. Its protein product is CASSQGLAGGETQYF.

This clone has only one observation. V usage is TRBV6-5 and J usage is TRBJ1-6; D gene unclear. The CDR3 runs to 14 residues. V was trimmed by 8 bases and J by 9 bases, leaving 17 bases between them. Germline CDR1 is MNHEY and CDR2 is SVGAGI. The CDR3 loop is CASCIWGVGSPLHF. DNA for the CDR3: TGTGCCAGCTGCATCTGGGGAGTGGGTTCACCCCTCCACTTT.

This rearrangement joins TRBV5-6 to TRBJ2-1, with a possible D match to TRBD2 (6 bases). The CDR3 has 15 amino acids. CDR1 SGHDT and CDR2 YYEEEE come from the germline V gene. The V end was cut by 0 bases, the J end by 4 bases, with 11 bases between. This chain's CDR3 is CASSLEGTPYNEQFF. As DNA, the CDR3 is TGTGCCAGCAGCTTGGAAGGGACTCCGTACAATGAGCAGTTCTTC.

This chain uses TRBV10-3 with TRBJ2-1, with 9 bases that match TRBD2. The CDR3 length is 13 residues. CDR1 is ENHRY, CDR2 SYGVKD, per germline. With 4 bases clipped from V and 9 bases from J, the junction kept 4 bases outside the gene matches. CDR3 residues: CAISGGTSLEQFF. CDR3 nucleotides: TGTGCCATCAGTGGGGGGACTAGCCTTGAGCAGTTCTTC.

The CDR3: CASSRTSAQETQYF. Written as DNA, the CDR3 is TGTGCCAGCAGCCGGACTAGCGCCCAAGAGACCCAGTACTTC. V and J are TRBV11-2 and TRBJ2-5; TRBD2 matches 9 bases. The CDR3 loop spans 14 amino acids. Germline loops: CDR1 SGHAT, CDR2 FQNNGV. V shed 5 bases and J 1 base; nucleotides not matched to a gene: 2.